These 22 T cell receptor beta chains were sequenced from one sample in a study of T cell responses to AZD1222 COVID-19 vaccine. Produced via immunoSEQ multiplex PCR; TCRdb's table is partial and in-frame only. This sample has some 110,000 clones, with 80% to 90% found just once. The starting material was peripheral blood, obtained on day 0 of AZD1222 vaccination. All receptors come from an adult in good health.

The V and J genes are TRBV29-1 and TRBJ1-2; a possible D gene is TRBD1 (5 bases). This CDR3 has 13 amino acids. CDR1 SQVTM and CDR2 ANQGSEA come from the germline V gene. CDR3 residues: CGAHPGRDYGYTF. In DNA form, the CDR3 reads TGCGGGGCGCATCCAGGGAGAGACTATGGCTACACCTTC.

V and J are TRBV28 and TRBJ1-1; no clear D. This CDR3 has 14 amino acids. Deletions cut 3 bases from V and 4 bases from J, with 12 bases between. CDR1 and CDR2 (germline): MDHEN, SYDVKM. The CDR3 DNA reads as TGTGCCAGCAGTTTCGGGAGAATGGGCACTGAAGCTTTCTTT. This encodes CASSFGRMGTEAFF.

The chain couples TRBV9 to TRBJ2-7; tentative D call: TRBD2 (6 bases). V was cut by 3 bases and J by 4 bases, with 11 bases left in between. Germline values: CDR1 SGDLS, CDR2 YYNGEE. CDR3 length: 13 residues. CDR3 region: CASSAQSGYEQYF. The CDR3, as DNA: TGTGCCAGCAGCGCCCAAAGCGGGTACGAGCAGTACTTC.

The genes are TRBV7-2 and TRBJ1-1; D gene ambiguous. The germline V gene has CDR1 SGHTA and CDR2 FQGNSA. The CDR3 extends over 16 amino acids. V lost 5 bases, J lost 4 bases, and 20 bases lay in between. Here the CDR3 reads CASSLSVGKLSTEAFF. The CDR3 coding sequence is TGTGCCAGCAGCCTCTCAGTAGGTAAGCTGAGCACTGAAGCTTTCTTT. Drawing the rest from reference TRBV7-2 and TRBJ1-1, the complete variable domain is GAGVSQSPSNKVTEKGKDVELRCDPISGHTALYWYRQSLGQGLEFLIYFQGNSAPDKSGLPSDRFSAERTGGSVSTLTIQRTQQEDSAVYLCASSLSVGKLSTEAFFGQGTRLTVV.

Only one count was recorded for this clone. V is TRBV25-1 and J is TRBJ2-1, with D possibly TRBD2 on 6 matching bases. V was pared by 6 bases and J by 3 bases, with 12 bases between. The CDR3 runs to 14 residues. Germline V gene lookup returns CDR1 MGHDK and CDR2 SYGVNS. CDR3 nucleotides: TGTGCCAGCAGCCTCAGGGAGGACTACAATGAGCAGTTCTTC. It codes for CASSLREDYNEQFF.

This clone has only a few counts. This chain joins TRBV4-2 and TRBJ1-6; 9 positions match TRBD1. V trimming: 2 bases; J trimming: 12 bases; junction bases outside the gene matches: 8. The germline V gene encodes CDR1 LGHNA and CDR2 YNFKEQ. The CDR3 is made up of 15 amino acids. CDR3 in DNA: TGTGCCAGCAGCCAAACAGGGGGCGCCTTTGTACCCCTCCACTTT. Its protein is CASSQTGGAFVPLHF.

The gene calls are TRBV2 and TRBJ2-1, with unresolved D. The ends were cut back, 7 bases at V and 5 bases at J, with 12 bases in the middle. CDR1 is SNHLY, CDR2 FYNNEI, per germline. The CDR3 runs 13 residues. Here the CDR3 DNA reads TGTGCCAGCATACCGGAGAACCACAATGAGCAGTTCTTC. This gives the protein CASIPENHNEQFF.

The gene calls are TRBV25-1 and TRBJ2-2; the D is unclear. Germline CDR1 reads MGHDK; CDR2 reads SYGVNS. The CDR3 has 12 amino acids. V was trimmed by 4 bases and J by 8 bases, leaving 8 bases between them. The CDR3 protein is CASSVIRGELFF. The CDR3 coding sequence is TGTGCCAGCAGTGTAATTAGAGGGGAGCTGTTTTTT.

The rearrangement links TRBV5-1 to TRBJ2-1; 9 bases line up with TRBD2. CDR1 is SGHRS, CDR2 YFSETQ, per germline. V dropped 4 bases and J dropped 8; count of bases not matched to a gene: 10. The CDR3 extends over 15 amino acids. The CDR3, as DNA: TGCGCCAGCAGCCCAAAGCGGGAGGCCCCCGATGAGCAGTTCTTC. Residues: CASSPKREAPDEQFF.

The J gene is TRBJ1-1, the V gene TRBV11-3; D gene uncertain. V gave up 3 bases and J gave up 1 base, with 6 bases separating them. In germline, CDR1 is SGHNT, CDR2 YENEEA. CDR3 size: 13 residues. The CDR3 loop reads CASSLRQNTEAFF. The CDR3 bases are TGTGCCAGCAGCTTGAGGCAGAACACTGAAGCTTTCTTT.

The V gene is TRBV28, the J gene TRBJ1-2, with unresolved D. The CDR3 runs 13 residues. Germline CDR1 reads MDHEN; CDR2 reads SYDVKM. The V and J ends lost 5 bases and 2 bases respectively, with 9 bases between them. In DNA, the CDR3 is TGTGCCAGCAGTACCGGATCGAACTATGGCTACACCTTC. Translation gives CASSTGSNYGYTF.

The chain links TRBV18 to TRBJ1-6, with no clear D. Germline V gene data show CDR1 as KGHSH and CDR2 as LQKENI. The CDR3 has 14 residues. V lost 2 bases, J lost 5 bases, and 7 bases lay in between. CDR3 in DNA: TGTGCCAGCTCACCAATCGGAAATAATTCACCCCTCCACTTT. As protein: CASSPIGNNSPLHF.

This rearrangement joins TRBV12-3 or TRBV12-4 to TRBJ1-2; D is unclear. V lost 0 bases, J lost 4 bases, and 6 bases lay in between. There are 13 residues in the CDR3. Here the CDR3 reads CASSLAVGYGYTF. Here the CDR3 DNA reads TGTGCCAGCAGTTTAGCAGTGGGCTATGGCTACACCTTC.

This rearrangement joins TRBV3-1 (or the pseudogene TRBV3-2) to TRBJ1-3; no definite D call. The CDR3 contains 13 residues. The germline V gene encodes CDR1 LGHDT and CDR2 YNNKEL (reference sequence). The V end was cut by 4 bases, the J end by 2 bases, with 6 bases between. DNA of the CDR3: TGTGCCAGCAGCCCGGCCACTGGAAACACCATATATTTT. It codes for CASSPATGNTIYF.

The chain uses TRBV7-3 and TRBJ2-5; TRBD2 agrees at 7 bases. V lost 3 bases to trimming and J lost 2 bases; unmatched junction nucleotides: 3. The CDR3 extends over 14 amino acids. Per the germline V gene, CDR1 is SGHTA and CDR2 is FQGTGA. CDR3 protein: CASSLAGLQETQYF. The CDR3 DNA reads TGTGCCAGCAGCTTGGCGGGACTACAAGAGACCCAGTACTTC.

The CDR3 sequence is CASSAEQGAFYEQYF. The CDR3 DNA is TGTGCCAGCAGTGCCGAACAGGGGGCGTTCTACGAGCAGTACTTC. The chain couples TRBV28 to TRBJ2-7, with 9 bases lining up with TRBD1. The CDR3 consists of 15 residues. Germline V gene sequence: CDR1 MDHEN, CDR2 SYDVKM. Losses at the gene ends were 5 bases for V and 3 bases for J; bases not matched to a gene: 8.

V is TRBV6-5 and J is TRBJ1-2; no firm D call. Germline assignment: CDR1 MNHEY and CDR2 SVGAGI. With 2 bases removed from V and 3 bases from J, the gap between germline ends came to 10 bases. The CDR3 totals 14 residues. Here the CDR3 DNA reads TGTGCCAGCAGTTACATCCGAGGGTACTATGGCTACACCTTC. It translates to CASSYIRGYYGYTF.

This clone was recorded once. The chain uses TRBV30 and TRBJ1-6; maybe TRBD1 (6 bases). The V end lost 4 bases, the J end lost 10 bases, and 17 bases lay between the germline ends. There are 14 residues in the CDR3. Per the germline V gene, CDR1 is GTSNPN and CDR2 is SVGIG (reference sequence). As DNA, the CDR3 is TGTGCCTGGATAGGGGGACACGGAGGGTCACCCCTCCACTTT. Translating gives CAWIGGHGGSPLHF.

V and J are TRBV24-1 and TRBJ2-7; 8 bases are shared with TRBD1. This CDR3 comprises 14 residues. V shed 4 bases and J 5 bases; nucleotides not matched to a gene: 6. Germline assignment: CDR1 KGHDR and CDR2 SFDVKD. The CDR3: CATSDGRGQDEQYF. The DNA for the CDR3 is TGTGCCACCAGTGACGGCAGGGGGCAGGACGAGCAGTACTTC.

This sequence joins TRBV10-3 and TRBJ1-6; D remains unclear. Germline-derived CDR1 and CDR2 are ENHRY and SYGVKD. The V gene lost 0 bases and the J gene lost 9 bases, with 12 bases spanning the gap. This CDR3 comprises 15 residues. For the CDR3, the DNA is TGTGCCATCAGTGAGTCGAAATTGGCGGGTTCACCCCTCCACTTT. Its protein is CAISESKLAGSPLHF.

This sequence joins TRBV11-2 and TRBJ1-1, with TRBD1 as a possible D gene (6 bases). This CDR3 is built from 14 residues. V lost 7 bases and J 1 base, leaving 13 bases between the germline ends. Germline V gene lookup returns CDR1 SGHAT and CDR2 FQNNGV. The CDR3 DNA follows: TGTGCCAGCACCAAAGAGACAGGGAACACTGAAGCTTTCTTT. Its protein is CASTKETGNTEAFF.

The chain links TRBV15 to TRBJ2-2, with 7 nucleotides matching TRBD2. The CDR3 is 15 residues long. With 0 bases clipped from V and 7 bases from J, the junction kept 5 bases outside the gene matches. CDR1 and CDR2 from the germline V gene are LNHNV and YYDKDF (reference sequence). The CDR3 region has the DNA TGTGCCACCAGCAGAGATCCGGGGGGAGGCGGGGAGCTGTTTTTT. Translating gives CATSRDPGGGGELFF.